This passage covers 23 T cell receptor beta chains from one sample sequenced in a study of T cells in Graves' hyperthyroidism and ophthalmopathy. Template material for amplifying TCR beta CDR3 regions consisted of RNA transcripts. Using the HTBI primer set, a first-round RT-PCR was run on the TCR CDR3. Using its own MiXCR run on the multiplex PCR reads, TCRdb lists one record per CDR3 protein. The sample carries 600,000 to 700,000 distinct CDR3 sequences, 40% to 55% recorded once. The specimen was peripheral blood or thyroid tissue (not recorded which). These receptors all stem from an adult man with Graves' disease, either hyperthyroidism or ophthalmopathy (not recorded which).

The sample holds a few counts of this clonotype. The rearrangement uses TRBV7-2 and TRBJ2-7, with unresolved D. V was cut by 6 bases and J by 0 bases, with 15 bases left in between. Germline V gene sequence: CDR1 SGHTA, CDR2 FQGNSA. The CDR3 has 15 amino acids. Here the CDR3 reads CASSYSGPSSYEQYF. The CDR3 region has the DNA TGTGCCAGCAGTTACTCGGGTCCTAGCTCCTACGAGCAGTACTTC. The variable domain in full, completed from reference TRBV7-2 and TRBJ2-7, reads GAGVSQSPSNKVTEKGKDVELRCDPISGHTALYWYRQSLGQGLEFLIYFQGNSAPDKSGLPSDRFSAERTGGSVSTLTIQRTQQEDSAVYLCASSYSGPSSYEQYFGPGTRLTVT.

The chain links TRBV6-5 to TRBJ1-5, with 8 bases fitting TRBD1. Trimming at V came to 6 bases and at J to 3 bases, leaving 7 bases not matched to a gene. This CDR3 has 15 residues. Germline-derived CDR1 and CDR2 are MNHEY and SVGAGI. CDR3 sequence: CASRLGQGYNQPQHF. CDR3 in DNA: TGTGCCAGCAGGCTTGGACAGGGTTACAATCAGCCCCAGCATTTT.

The chain's CDR3 is CASSHITTRLAPTNEKLFF. DNA for the CDR3: TGTGCCAGCAGCCATATAACGACACGGCTGGCTCCAACTAATGAAAAACTGTTTTTT. The chain joins TRBV12-3 or TRBV12-4 to TRBJ1-4; D remains unclear. V was shortened by 6 bases and J by 0 bases, with 23 bases between the two germline ends. The CDR3 runs to 19 residues.

The V gene is TRBV25-1, the J gene TRBJ1-5, with D perhaps matching TRBD1 (5 bases). V dropped 2 bases and J dropped 2 bases, with 10 bases sitting between them. The CDR3 consists of 15 residues. The germline gives CDR1 MGHDK, CDR2 SYGVNS. CDR3 protein: CASSEDTQGNQPQHF. CDR3 bases: TGTGCCAGCAGTGAAGACACACAGGGCAATCAGCCCCAGCATTTT.

The chain couples TRBV5-1 to TRBJ2-7; 8 nucleotides match TRBD1. CDR1 and CDR2 (germline): SGHRS, YFSETQ. The CDR3 extends over 14 amino acids. The V and J ends lost 4 bases and 6 bases, in that order; junction bases with no gene match: 9. In nucleotides, the CDR3 is TGCGCCAGCAGCCTGGACAGGGTTCCGGGCGAGCAGTACTTC. Translating gives CASSLDRVPGEQYF. Full variable domain (outside the CDR3, taken from reference TRBV5-1 and TRBJ2-7): KAGVTQTPRYLIKTRGQQVTLSCSPISGHRSVSWYQQTPGQGLQFLFEYFSETQRNKGNFPGRFSGRQFSNSRSEMNVSTLELGDSALYLCASSLDRVPGEQYFGPGTRLTVT.

The V gene is TRBV7-2, the J gene TRBJ1-2; 7 bases are shared with TRBD1. The CDR3 consists of 14 residues. The germline V gene has CDR1 SGHTA and CDR2 FQGNSA. The V segment lost 0 bases and the J segment 3 bases; nucleotides outside the gene matches: 1. CDR3 in DNA: TGTGCCAGCAGCTTAGCTACAGGGGACTATGGCTACACCTTC. Its translation: CASSLATGDYGYTF.

The genes are TRBV7-6 and TRBJ1-1; 8 bases match TRBD1. Germline values: CDR1 SGHVS, CDR2 FNYEAQ. The CDR3 runs 14 residues. The V gene end was trimmed by 5 bases and the J gene end by 4 bases; junction bases not matched to a gene: 6. The CDR3 bases are TGTGCCAGCAGCCGATCAGGGGGCCTCACTGAAGCTTTCTTT. The encoded protein is CASSRSGGLTEAFF.

This clonotype has a single count. V gene TRBV11-2 combines with J gene TRBJ2-7, with 11 bases identical to TRBD2. CDR3 size: 15 residues. Per the germline V gene, CDR1 is SGHAT and CDR2 is FQNNGV. The V segment lost 3 bases and the J segment 5 bases; nucleotides outside the gene matches: 6. The CDR3 sequence: CASSFIAGGRDEQYF. CDR3 nucleotides: TGTGCCAGCAGCTTTATAGCGGGAGGGCGGGACGAGCAGTACTTC.

The rearrangement joins TRBV20-1 to TRBJ1-2; D gene unclear. Per germline, CDR1 DFQATT and CDR2 SNEGSKA (reference sequence). The CDR3 has 10 residues. V was cut by 6 bases and J by 4 bases, with 6 bases left in between. The CDR3 loop is CSAGIYGYTF. In DNA, the CDR3 is TGCAGTGCCGGGATCTATGGCTACACCTTC.

This rearrangement joins TRBV20-1 to TRBJ1-1; D is perhaps TRBD1 (6 bases). V was shortened by 3 bases and J by 11 bases, with 22 bases between the two germline ends. The CDR3 covers 14 residues. Germline CDR1 reads DFQATT; CDR2 reads SNEGSKA (reference sequence). As DNA, the CDR3 is TGCAGTGCTAGTCTAGGGGCCACAGCGGGGGGCGCTTTCTTT. This encodes CSASLGATAGGAFF.

This clonotype was detected only once. A much larger clonotype is one base distant, so this may be a read error. The V and J genes are TRBV7-2 and TRBJ1-1, with a tentative D call TRBD1 (6 bases). The CDR3 is 11 residues long. Trimming took off 4 bases at V and 11 bases at J, with 11 bases between the two ends. Germline lookup yields CDR1 SGHTA and CDR2 FQGNSA. CDR3 DNA: TGTGCCAGCAGCTCGGGACACGGTGCTTTCTTT. Amino acid sequence: CASSSGHGAFF.

This clonotype occurred a few times. This chain uses TRBV7-2 with TRBJ2-7; TRBD1 matches 7 bases. Germline values: CDR1 SGHTA, CDR2 FQGNSA. Trimming removed 4 bases from V and 1 base from J; junction bases left unmatched: 10. The CDR3 covers 16 residues. The CDR3, as DNA: TGTGCCAGCAGCTCCCCCCGTAGGACAGGTTCCTACGAGCAGTACTTC. It encodes CASSSPRRTGSYEQYF.

This clonotype was recorded only once. The chain links TRBV29-1 to TRBJ1-4; 9 nucleotides agree with TRBD1. The CDR3 covers 13 residues. The germline CDR1 and CDR2 sequences are SQVTM and ANQGSEA. J lost 5 bases, V lost 7 bases, and 5 bases had no gene match. Here the CDR3 reads CSAIGQGNEKLFF. The CDR3 nucleotides are TGCAGCGCCATAGGACAGGGGAATGAAAAACTGTTTTTT.

V usage is TRBV7-9 and J usage is TRBJ1-4; tentative D call: TRBD1 (5 bases). This CDR3 has 15 residues. The V gene lost 5 bases and the J gene lost 8 bases, with 18 bases spanning the gap. Per germline, CDR1 SEHNR and CDR2 FQNEAQ (reference sequence). CDR3 loop: CASSPGGAPGEKLFF. The CDR3 DNA sequence: TGTGCCAGCAGCCCTGGCGGGGCGCCGGGGGAAAAACTGTTTTTT.

This clonotype has a count of ten or more. J is TRBJ2-5 and V is TRBV24-1; no reliable D call. V was clipped by 2 bases and J by 1 base, with 7 bases between them. The V gene's germline CDR1 is KGHDR and CDR2 SFDVKD. The CDR3 runs to 14 residues. CDR3 nucleotide sequence: TGTGCCACCAGTGATTCCCAGACCCAAGAGACCCAGTACTTC. The encoded protein is CATSDSQTQETQYF.

The J gene is TRBJ1-1, the V gene TRBV5-1, with D maybe TRBD1 (5 bases). Germline V lookup: CDR1 SGHRS, CDR2 YFSETQ. The CDR3 runs to 15 residues. V shed 1 base and J shed 1 base, with 11 bases lying between them. The CDR3 reads CASSLYPGRNTEAFF. The DNA of the CDR3 is TGCGCCAGCAGCTTGTACCCAGGGAGGAACACTGAAGCTTTCTTT. Full variable domain (rest looked up from reference TRBV5-1 and TRBJ1-1): KAGVTQTPRYLIKTRGQQVTLSCSPISGHRSVSWYQQTPGQGLQFLFEYFSETQRNKGNFPGRFSGRQFSNSRSEMNVSTLELGDSALYLCASSLYPGRNTEAFFGQGTRLTVV.

The chain combines TRBV29-1 with TRBJ1-4; 9 nucleotides line up with TRBD1. CDR3 length: 14 residues. V lost 5 bases and J lost 1; bases outside the gene matches: 2. The germline gives CDR1 SQVTM, CDR2 ANQGSEA. The CDR3 protein is CSVRQGGTNEKLFF. In nucleotides, the CDR3 is TGCAGCGTTAGACAGGGGGGAACTAATGAAAAACTGTTTTTT.

The rearrangement links TRBV29-1 to TRBJ1-2; 7 bases align to TRBD1. From germline, CDR1 is SQVTM and CDR2 ANQGSEA. The CDR3 totals 12 residues. V shed 8 bases and J 5 bases; nucleotides not matched to a gene: 8. CDR3 coding DNA: TGCAGCTCTGACAGGGTAGATTATGGCTACACCTTC. Its protein product is CSSDRVDYGYTF.

The chain couples TRBV20-1 to TRBJ1-6; TRBD1 is a possible D gene (6 bases). The CDR3 sequence is 15 residues long. V lost 3 bases and J 1 base, leaving 10 bases between the germline ends. Germline V gene lookup returns CDR1 DFQATT and CDR2 SNEGSKA (reference sequence). The CDR3 here is CSASRGASYNSPLHF. The CDR3 DNA reads as TGCAGTGCTAGCAGGGGAGCGTCCTATAATTCACCCCTCCACTTT.

CDR3 DNA sequence: TGTGCCAGCAGCTTTGAAGGGTTCGGACAGCCCCAGCATTTT. Translated, it gives CASSFEGFGQPQHF. This chain links TRBV7-2 with TRBJ1-5; no firm D call. V was pared by 3 bases and J by 7 bases, with 13 bases between. The CDR3 consists of 14 residues. Germline-derived CDR1 and CDR2 are SGHTA and FQGNSA. Combining the CDR3 with reference TRBV7-2 and TRBJ1-5 gives the whole variable domain GAGVSQSPSNKVTEKGKDVELRCDPISGHTALYWYRQSLGQGLEFLIYFQGNSAPDKSGLPSDRFSAERTGGSVSTLTIQRTQQEDSAVYLCASSFEGFGQPQHFGDGTRLSIL.

The chain is built from TRBV2 and TRBJ1-2, with TRBD1 matching over 7 bases. This CDR3 region has 14 residues. Germline CDR1 is SNHLY and CDR2 is FYNNEI. Unmatched junction bases numbered 14, after V lost 8 bases and J lost 8 bases. The CDR3 coding sequence is TGTGCCAGCTCACGAGGACAGGTGATACCGGGCTACACCTTC. Translation: CASSRGQVIPGYTF.

The chain has TRBV20-1 and TRBJ1-5; 8 nucleotides align to TRBD1. The CDR3 loop spans 14 amino acids. V was clipped by 1 base and J by 4 bases; unmatched bases: 3. Germline CDR1 and CDR2: DFQATT and SNEGSKA (reference sequence). The CDR3 here is CSARVTGANQPQHF. The CDR3 DNA sequence: TGCAGTGCTAGAGTGACAGGGGCGAATCAGCCCCAGCATTTT.

This clonotype has a count of ten or more. The V call is TRBV7-2, the J call TRBJ2-5; TRBD2 aligns across 11 bases. Germline V gene data show CDR1 as SGHTA and CDR2 as FQGNSA. The trim removed 8 bases at V and 2 bases at J, leaving 7 bases unmatched. The CDR3 consists of 15 residues. DNA of the CDR3: TGTGCCAGCTGCCGGACTAGCGGGTTTCAAGAGACCCAGTACTTC. This gives the protein CASCRTSGFQETQYF.